The clone carrying this T cell receptor beta chain appeared a few times. Its cognate antigen is unknown. PCR involved 60 Vbeta and 13 Jbeta primers. Sequencing used immunoSEQ multiplex PCR; TCRdb keeps in-frame clones, though not all of them. The sample gives 140,000 to 150,000 clones, 60% to 85% of which show up once; approximately 6.3% is in the top ten. The V and J ends lost 4 bases and 7 bases respectively, with 11 bases between them. The CDR3 length is 14 residues. Germline V gives CDR1 SNHLY, CDR2 FYNNEI. This sample stems from a study of cytomegalovirus exposure and HLA in healthy donors. General observations from the study: An assumption of roughly uniform sequencing depth across donors underlay the presence/absence analyses. Upon later analysis, HLA-associated TCR beta chains proved more clonally expanded than other, equally common chains. Analyzed later, association rates of TCRs varied across HLA loci, with DRB1 most and HLA-C fewest. A later analysis linked a missense DCLRE1C variant to TCR beta V- and J-gene trimming.

V gene TRBV2 combines with J gene TRBJ1-6; D uncertain. The sequence came from a woman in her 40s in good health and CMV-seropositive. Sequencing was done on a sample of PBMCs. Here the CDR3 DNA reads TGTGCCAGCAGTGGACTGATGATGAATTCACCCCTCCACTTT. This gives the protein CASSGLMMNSPLHF.